The entry that follows covers one TCR beta chain sequence. The sample is drawn from a study of blood T cells in healthy people across ages. Through a sample-barcoded 5' primer and a J-beta primer mix, a second PCR was run for roughly 7 to 11 cycles. TCRdb re-analysed the 5' RACE reads in MiXCR, keeping a single row per CDR3 protein. In the table there are about 1 million distinct CDR3 sequences, 45% of which are singletons. Each sample used at least 6.5 million PBMCs. The CDR3 has 17 amino acids. Between the trimmed V and J ends, which lost 3 bases and 3 bases, there was a span of 21 bases. Germline values: CDR1 SGHAT, CDR2 FQDESV (reference sequence).

V is TRBV11-1 and J is TRBJ2-7; D unresolved. Sequencing was done on a sample of blood. The source of this sequence is a woman aged 55-70 years in good health. This CDR3 reads CASSFVGALPTRYEQYF. In DNA form, the CDR3 reads TGTGCCAGCAGCTTCGTCGGAGCCCTTCCCACTCGCTACGAGCAGTACTTC.